A single sample gave rise to the 21 T cell receptor beta chains below, sequenced in a study of beta chain features in type 1 diabetes. Study-wide results and caveats: People with Type 1 diabetes carried modestly yet significantly shorter TCRB CDR3s in all four CD4+ subsets.

Antigens for these TCRs are unknown. All of the isolated RNA was reverse transcribed, so expressed TCRB transcripts were sequenced. Repertoires were generated with immunoSEQ multiplex PCR, while TCRdb's copy carries only in-frame clones and drops some. The sample carries over 150,000 clones, 10% recorded once. Sequenced: central memory CD4+ T cells from blood. The receptors here all came from a man aged 25-45 years with type 1 diabetes.

In this sample, this clone turned up a few times. This chain joins TRBV19 and TRBJ2-2, with a tentative D call TRBD2 (7 bases). The CDR3 sequence is 17 residues long. V lost 4 bases and J 0 bases, leaving 15 bases between the germline ends. Germline-derived CDR1 and CDR2 are LNHDA and SQIVND (reference sequence). The CDR3 region has the DNA TGTGCCAGTAGTACCCGTCGGGGGGCGTCGAACACCGGGGAGCTGTTTTTT. It specifies CASSTRRGASNTGELFF.

This clone showed up just a few times. The chain is built from TRBV28 and TRBJ2-1; 7 bases align to TRBD2. This CDR3 is built from 17 residues. V dropped 5 bases and J dropped 1; count of bases not matched to a gene: 11. Germline V lookup: CDR1 MDHEN, CDR2 SYDVKM. The CDR3 region is CASSPSSGIHSYNEQFF. The CDR3 DNA is TGTGCCAGCAGTCCCTCGAGCGGGATTCATTCCTACAATGAGCAGTTCTTC.

This clone was found a few times. The rearrangement links TRBV28 to TRBJ1-5; 7 nucleotides align to TRBD1. Germline CDR1 reads MDHEN; CDR2 reads SYDVKM. Trimming removed 5 bases from V and 7 bases from J; junction bases left unmatched: 11. This CDR3 is built from 15 residues. Written as DNA, the CDR3 is TGTGCCAGCAGTCTCTGGGACAGTTCAGCACAGCCCCAGCATTTT. As protein: CASSLWDSSAQPQHF.

This clone occurred a few times. V gene TRBV2 combines with J gene TRBJ2-7, with unresolved D. V lost 5 bases, J lost 2 bases, and 7 bases lay in between. The V gene's germline CDR1 is SNHLY and CDR2 FYNNEI. This CDR3 has 12 amino acids. CDR3 in amino acids: CASSYQAYEQYF. Here the CDR3 DNA reads TGTGCCAGCAGTTACCAGGCCTACGAGCAGTACTTC.

This clone appeared a few times. The chain employs TRBV9 and TRBJ2-5, with TRBD2 identical over 12 bases. CDR1 SGDLS and CDR2 YYNGEE come from the germline V gene. The J segment lost 5 bases and the V segment lost 0 bases, leaving 2 bases of the junction unmatched. CDR3 length: 15 residues. The CDR3 coding sequence is TGTGCCAGCAGCGTAGGGCTAGCGGGAGGGGAGACCCAGTACTTC. Residues: CASSVGLAGGETQYF.

The chain recombines TRBV7-9 with TRBJ2-1; 7 bases match TRBD2. Losses at the gene ends were 7 bases for V and 2 bases for J; bases not matched to a gene: 2. Germline-derived CDR1 and CDR2 are SEHNR and FQNEAQ (reference sequence). This CDR3 has 13 amino acids. In DNA form, the CDR3 reads TGTGCCAGCATAGGACTAGCCTACAATGAGCAGTTCTTC. Amino acid sequence: CASIGLAYNEQFF.

The rearrangement links TRBV28 to TRBJ2-3, with D maybe TRBD2 (5 bases). V was trimmed by 8 bases and J by 0 bases, leaving 9 bases between them. This CDR3 spans 13 amino acids. Germline V gene sequence: CDR1 MDHEN, CDR2 SYDVKM. CDR3 region: CASGEISTDTQYF. As DNA, the CDR3 is TGTGCCAGCGGGGAGATTAGCACAGATACGCAGTATTTT.

This clone appeared a few times. The V and J genes are TRBV28 and TRBJ2-1, with a possible D match to TRBD1 (6 bases). Germline values: CDR1 MDHEN, CDR2 SYDVKM. V was cut by 8 bases and J by 0 bases, with 11 bases left in between. The length of the CDR3 is 14 residues. CDR3 sequence reads: CASWGRRSYNEQFF. The CDR3 nucleotides are TGTGCCAGCTGGGGGCGACGCTCCTACAATGAGCAGTTCTTC.

This clone was counted a few times. This chain joins TRBV28 and TRBJ1-5; D remains ambiguous. Germline V CDR1 and CDR2: MDHEN, SYDVKM. This CDR3 has 13 residues. Trimming shortened V by 9 bases and J by 5 bases, and 14 bases separated the two germline ends. The CDR3 DNA reads as TGTGCCAGTTCTCGTCAGGCTTATCAGCCCCAGCATTTT. Its protein product is CASSRQAYQPQHF.

The chain uses TRBV7-2 and TRBJ2-2, with 9 positions matching TRBD2. Per the germline V gene, CDR1 is SGHTA and CDR2 is FQGNSA. V shed 7 bases and J 2 bases; nucleotides not matched to a gene: 5. The CDR3 is made up of 15 amino acids. The CDR3 sequence is CASTPTSGNTGELFF. CDR3 coding DNA: TGTGCCAGCACCCCGACTAGCGGTAACACCGGGGAGCTGTTTTTT.

This clone has just a few counts. The genes are TRBV13 and TRBJ1-3, with 10 positions matching TRBD1. V lost 5 bases, J lost 8 bases, and 6 bases stayed unmatched. The germline V gene encodes CDR1 PRHDT and CDR2 FYEKMQ (reference sequence). The CDR3 extends over 14 amino acids. The DNA of the CDR3 is TGTGCCAGCAGCCCGGGACAGGGGTGGGACACCATATATTTT. Residues: CASSPGQGWDTIYF.

This chain joins TRBV27 and TRBJ2-1, with 13 nucleotides matching TRBD2. Germline lookup yields CDR1 MNHEY and CDR2 SMNVEV (reference sequence). The length of the CDR3 is 17 residues. Losses at the gene ends were 5 bases for V and 3 bases for J; bases not matched to a gene: 7. The CDR3 nucleotides are TGTGCCAGCAGTCCCACGGGACTAGCGGGAATCTACAATGAGCAGTTCTTC. This codes for CASSPTGLAGIYNEQFF.

The chain employs TRBV5-1 and TRBJ1-1; 7 nucleotides align to TRBD1. The J segment lost 9 bases and the V segment lost 3 bases, leaving 8 bases of the junction unmatched. The CDR3 is 13 residues long. The germline CDR1 and CDR2 sequences are SGHRS and YFSETQ. The DNA of the CDR3 is TGCGCCAGCAGCTGGGGGACAGTTTCTCAAGCTTTCTTT. It yields the protein CASSWGTVSQAFF.

The rearrangement links TRBV27 to TRBJ2-5; perhaps TRBD2 as D (5 bases). Germline CDR1 reads MNHEY; CDR2 reads SMNVEV (reference sequence). The length of the CDR3 is 14 residues. The ends were cut back, 3 bases at V and 4 bases at J, with 12 bases in the middle. The CDR3 coding sequence is TGTGCCAGCAGTTTGAGCGGAAAGGGAGAGACCCAGTACTTC. Protein sequence: CASSLSGKGETQYF.

This clone turned up a few times. V usage is TRBV5-6 and J usage is TRBJ2-4; maybe TRBD1 (6 bases). Trimming shortened V by 5 bases and J by 8 bases, and 14 bases separated the two germline ends. This CDR3 has 13 amino acids. Germline CDR1 is SGHDT and CDR2 is YYEEEE. Here the CDR3 DNA reads TGTGCCAGCAGGAAACAGGGTGGCGACATTCAGTACTTC. Residues: CASRKQGGDIQYF.

Comment on this clone: A read error may account for a junction end that differs from germline. This chain links TRBV7-9 with TRBJ2-2, with TRBD2 matching 7 bases. The CDR3 is 14 residues long. The germline V gene has CDR1 SEHNR and CDR2 FQNEAQ (reference sequence). The DNA of the CDR3 is TGCGCCAGCAGCCAAGCGGGGACGCCCGGGGAGCTGTTTTTT. The encoded protein is CASSQAGTPGELFF.

This clone has just a few counts. The chain couples TRBV5-1 to TRBJ2-1; 9 nucleotides line up with TRBD2. The germline V gene has CDR1 SGHRS and CDR2 YFSETQ. CDR3 length: 14 residues. The V gene end was trimmed by 3 bases and the J gene end by 8 bases; junction bases not matched to a gene: 6. CDR3 loop: CASSSLGTSYEQFF. CDR3 nucleotide sequence: TGCGCCAGCAGCTCGTTAGGGACTAGCTATGAGCAGTTCTTC.

This clone was detected a few times. The chain joins TRBV6-5 to TRBJ2-7, with unresolved D. V was shortened by 0 bases and J by 6 bases, with 15 bases between the two germline ends. Germline CDR1 and CDR2: MNHEY and SVGAGI. The CDR3 runs to 15 residues. The CDR3 DNA sequence: TGTGCCAGCAGTTACTCTGCAGAGCGAAGTCGCGAGCAGTACTTC. Protein sequence: CASSYSAERSREQYF.

The chain is built from TRBV30 and TRBJ2-5, with D possibly TRBD2 on 6 matching bases. CDR1 and CDR2 from the germline V gene are GTSNPN and SVGIG (reference sequence). The CDR3 length is 13 residues. V dropped 0 bases and J dropped 3 bases, with 8 bases sitting between them. The CDR3 is CAWSVWGEETQYF. For the CDR3, the DNA is TGTGCCTGGAGTGTATGGGGGGAAGAGACCCAGTACTTC.

This clone turned up a few times. This chain links TRBV28 with TRBJ2-5, with TRBD1 identical over 10 bases. Germline CDR1 and CDR2: MDHEN and SYDVKM. V was clipped by 2 bases and J by 3 bases; unmatched bases: 3. The length of the CDR3 is 15 residues. The CDR3 sequence is CASSLGGQGKETQYF. The CDR3 DNA sequence: TGTGCCAGCAGTTTAGGGGGACAGGGGAAAGAGACCCAGTACTTC.

This clone was found a few times. CDR3 nucleotides: TGTGCCAGCAGCCCGCCCGGGACTAGCGGGAGGGATGAGCAGTTCTTC. Translation: CASSPPGTSGRDEQFF. V gene TRBV28 combines with J gene TRBJ2-1; TRBD2 matches at 16 bases. From germline, CDR1 is MDHEN and CDR2 SYDVKM. The CDR3 is 16 amino acids. Trimming cost V 6 bases and J 8 bases; bases outside gene matches: 7.